One and the same sample provided the 30 T cell receptor beta chains below, sequenced in a study of T cell repertoires in cytomegalovirus infection. Antigens for these TCRs are unknown. TCRdb reprocessed the reads via MiXCR and lists one record per CDR3 protein. The sample has under 150,000 distinct CDR3 sequences, roughly a quarter seen once. The material sequenced was PBMCs, sequenced either directly or after in vitro stimulation (not recorded which). The receptor set was obtained from a human donor in good health (CMV status not recorded). Some clones in this sample may be carry-over from other donors' samples.

This clonotype was detected ten times or more. The chain employs TRBV7-8 and TRBJ2-1; D is unresolved. CDR1 and CDR2 (germline): SGHVS, FQNEAQ. V lost 5 bases to trimming and J lost 4 bases, with 6 bases between them. This CDR3 has 12 amino acids. DNA of the CDR3: TGTGCCAGCAGCCCTCAGTACAATGAGCAGTTCTTC. Protein product: CASSPQYNEQFF.

This clonotype was counted a few times. Germline is not matched at one junction end, which may reflect a read error. The chain combines TRBV4-1 with TRBJ2-7, with D possibly being TRBD2 (6 bases). The germline V gene encodes CDR1 MGHRA and CDR2 YSYEKL. The CDR3 covers 13 residues. The CDR3 nucleotides read TGTGCCAGCAGCCCCGAGGGAGGCCCCGAGCAGTACTTC. Its protein is CASSPEGGPEQYF.

The rearrangement links TRBV7-2 to TRBJ2-1; D remains ambiguous. The germline V and J ends were trimmed by 2 bases and 7 bases, with 12 bases remaining between them. Germline V lookup: CDR1 SGHTA, CDR2 FQGNSA. The CDR3 contains 14 residues. The CDR3 spells CASSLLEVHNEQFF. CDR3 in DNA: TGTGCCAGCAGCTTACTAGAAGTCCATAATGAGCAGTTCTTC.

The sample holds a few counts of this clonotype. The chain has TRBV19 and TRBJ2-2, with a tentative D call TRBD2 (6 bases). The CDR3 extends over 16 amino acids. V was trimmed by 6 bases and J by 1 base, leaving 15 bases between them. Looked up from germline, CDR1 is LNHDA and CDR2 is SQIVND (reference sequence). The CDR3 region has the DNA TGTGCCAGTAGCCCTGGCGGGGCCCGGAACACCGGGGAGCTGTTTTTT. Residues: CASSPGGARNTGELFF.

This clonotype was found a few times. The chain combines TRBV20-1 with TRBJ2-2; D unresolved. The CDR3 is made up of 12 amino acids. Between the trimmed V and J ends, which lost 1 base and 6 bases, there was a span of 6 bases. Germline V gene sequence: CDR1 DFQATT, CDR2 SNEGSKA (reference sequence). For the CDR3, the DNA is TGCAGTGCTAGAGTCGGGTCCGGGGAGCTGTTTTTT. The encoded protein is CSARVGSGELFF.

This clonotype was seen more than once but under ten times. This chain connects TRBV6-1 to TRBJ2-7; 12 bases line up with TRBD2. Germline V gene data show CDR1 as MNHNS and CDR2 as SASEGT. V lost 2 bases to trimming and J lost 7 bases; unmatched junction nucleotides: 6. The CDR3 totals 15 residues. This CDR3 reads CASSEWLAGGQEQYV. CDR3 DNA: TGTGCCAGCAGTGAATGGCTAGCGGGAGGGCAGGAGCAGTACGTC.

The V gene is TRBV25-1, the J gene TRBJ2-5; 7 nucleotides agree with TRBD2. The germline V gene has CDR1 MGHDK and CDR2 SYGVNS. V was clipped by 7 bases and J by 8 bases; unmatched bases: 13. The CDR3 consists of 14 residues. The CDR3 bases are TGTGCCAGCACCGTGGGGCCTAGCGGAGGCACCCAGTACTTC. It codes for CASTVGPSGGTQYF.

Only a few counts were recorded for this clonotype. An end of the junction differs from the germline gene, which may be a read error. V and J are TRBV7-3 and TRBJ2-7; 10 nucleotides match TRBD1. CDR3 length: 12 residues. Germline CDR1 is SGHTA and CDR2 is FQGTGA. The CDR3 bases are TGTGCCAGCAGCTTGGACAGGGGGACCATCCGCTTC. This codes for CASSLDRGTIRF.

This clonotype was observed a handful of times. The rearrangement uses TRBV7-2 and TRBJ2-1; no clear D. This CDR3 is built from 16 residues. V shed 5 bases and J shed 0 bases, with 14 bases lying between them. Germline loops: CDR1 SGHTA, CDR2 FQGNSA. In nucleotides, the CDR3 is TGTGCCAGCAGCCCCAGAGAATTTAGCTCCTACAATGAGCAGTTCTTC. This codes for CASSPREFSSYNEQFF.

The rearrangement links TRBV12-3 or TRBV12-4 to TRBJ2-6; 8 nucleotides align to TRBD1. The CDR3 spans 17 residues. Germline trimming cut 2 bases from V and 3 bases from J; bases unmatched to any gene: 6. The CDR3 DNA reads TGTGCCAGCAGTTTAATGGCAGGGGGCGATGGGGCCAACGTCCTGACTTTC. Residues: CASSLMAGGDGANVLTF.

This clonotype was detected many times. This chain links TRBV27 with TRBJ2-3; possible D gene TRBD1, 5 bases. Trimming shortened V by 3 bases and J by 2 bases, and 15 bases separated the two germline ends. Looked up from germline, CDR1 is MNHEY and CDR2 is SMNVEV (reference sequence). The CDR3 is 16 residues long. The CDR3 nucleotides read TGTGCCAGCAGTTTCGGGTTAGGGGATTACACAGATACGCAGTATTTT. It yields the protein CASSFGLGDYTDTQYF.

This clonotype was detected many times. The chain uses TRBV7-9 and TRBJ2-7; D is perhaps TRBD2 (6 bases). The germline V gene encodes CDR1 SEHNR and CDR2 FQNEAQ (reference sequence). Trimming stripped 5 bases from V and 9 bases from J, with 17 bases between. The CDR3 is made up of 13 amino acids. The CDR3 nucleotides are TGTGCCAGCAGCCTTTCAGTTAGCGGCTGGCAGTACGTC. Translating gives CASSLSVSGWQYV.

The sample holds a few counts of this clonotype. The V and J genes are TRBV19 and TRBJ1-3; possible D gene TRBD1, 5 bases. CDR1 and CDR2 from the germline V gene are LNHDA and SQIVND (reference sequence). This CDR3 is built from 15 residues. Trimming took off 3 bases at V and 5 bases at J, with 14 bases between the two ends. The CDR3 coding sequence is TGTGCCAGTAGTATGGGGCAGGACCGGAGAAACACCATATATTTT. As protein: CASSMGQDRRNTIYF.

The V call is TRBV28, the J call TRBJ1-4; TRBD1 agrees at 7 bases. Losses at the gene ends were 3 bases for V and 5 bases for J; bases not matched to a gene: 12. This CDR3 has 17 amino acids. The germline V gene has CDR1 MDHEN and CDR2 SYDVKM. The CDR3 here is CASSFNGRGRRNEKLFF. CDR3 nucleotide sequence: TGTGCCAGCAGTTTCAACGGCAGGGGGAGGAGGAATGAAAAACTGTTTTTT.

A note on this clonotype: A much larger clone differs by one base, so this may be a read error. The V and J genes are TRBV7-6 and TRBJ2-2; D remains ambiguous. The CDR3 is 14 residues long. Germline-derived CDR1 and CDR2 are SGHVS and FNYEAQ. The CDR3 region is CASSLTANTEELFF. The CDR3, as DNA: TGTGCTAGCAGCCTCACAGCGAACACCGAGGAGCTGTTTTTT. Based on the CDR3 plus reference TRBV7-6 and TRBJ2-2, the full variable domain is GAGVSQSPRYKVTKRGQDVALRCDPISGHVSLYWYRQALGQGPEFLTYFNYEAQQDKSGLPNDRFSAERPEGSISTLTIQRTEQRDSAMYRCASSLTANTEELFFGEGSRLTVL.

In this sample, this clonotype turned up a few times. The chain is built from TRBV6-1 and TRBJ2-2; unclear D gene. Germline lookup yields CDR1 MNHNS and CDR2 SASEGT. This CDR3 contains 13 residues. The V end lost 1 base, the J end lost 5 bases, and 5 bases lay between the germline ends. CDR3 nucleotide sequence: TGTGCCAGCAGTGAAGTGGGGACCGGGGAGCTGTTTTTT. It specifies CASSEVGTGELFF.

J is TRBJ2-7 and V is TRBV12-3 or TRBV12-4; D perhaps matches TRBD2 (5 bases). The V gene lost 2 bases and the J gene lost 7 bases, with 15 bases spanning the gap. CDR3 length: 14 residues. The CDR3 loop is CASSLNQVSGEQYV. CDR3 nucleotides: TGTGCCAGCAGTTTAAACCAGGTCTCGGGGGAGCAGTACGTC.

This sequence joins TRBV4-1 and TRBJ2-1; 13 nucleotides align to TRBD2. J gave up 8 bases and V 3 bases, and 10 bases lay outside the gene matches. Germline-derived CDR1 and CDR2 are MGHRA and YSYEKL. This CDR3 comprises 17 residues. Written as DNA, the CDR3 is TGCGCCAGCAGCCAGGACCGGACTAGCGGGAGATTACATGAGCAGTTCTTC. Translated, it gives CASSQDRTSGRLHEQFF.

This clonotype has a count of ten or more. The CDR3, as DNA: TGTGCCAGCAGCTCCGGCGGGAGGGCAGCAGATACGCAGTATTTT. Residues: CASSSGGRAADTQYF. The gene calls are TRBV7-8 and TRBJ2-3; 9 positions agree with TRBD2. The CDR3 extends over 15 amino acids. Losses at the gene ends were 4 bases for V and 4 bases for J; bases not matched to a gene: 6. Germline assignment: CDR1 SGHVS and CDR2 FQNEAQ.

At least ten counts were recorded for this clonotype. The genes are TRBV7-2 and TRBJ1-5; D is unclear. The CDR3 covers 15 residues. Germline values: CDR1 SGHTA, CDR2 FQGNSA. Trimming left V 1 base short and J 1 base short, with 8 bases between. CDR3 protein: CASSLEAGSNQPQHF. In nucleotides, the CDR3 is TGTGCCAGCAGCTTAGAGGCCGGCAGCAATCAGCCCCAGCATTTT.

The sample holds many counts of this clonotype. The chain carries TRBV5-4 and TRBJ2-2, with a weak D call TRBD2 (6 bases). From germline, CDR1 is SGHNT and CDR2 YYREEE (reference sequence). This CDR3 has 16 amino acids. The germline V and J ends were trimmed by 4 bases and 5 bases, with 18 bases remaining between them. The CDR3 protein is CASSQGLLVQTGELFF. CDR3 nucleotides: TGTGCCAGCAGCCAGGGACTCCTCGTTCAAACCGGGGAGCTGTTTTTT. Full variable domain (outside the CDR3, taken from reference TRBV5-4 and TRBJ2-2): ETGVTQSPTHLIKTRGQQVTLRCSSQSGHNTVSWYQQALGQGPQFIFQYYREEENGRGNFPPRFSGLQFPNYSSELNVNALELDDSALYLCASSQGLLVQTGELFFGEGSRLTVL.

This clonotype was observed a handful of times. V and J are TRBV7-2 and TRBJ1-3; a weak D match, TRBD1 (5 bases). Trimming took 5 bases from V and 4 from J, leaving 12 bases between them. The CDR3 extends over 14 amino acids. In germline, CDR1 is SGHTA, CDR2 FQGNSA. CDR3 bases: TGTGCCAGCAGCCCCCCTGACAGAGGAAACACCATATATTTT. Translated: CASSPPDRGNTIYF.

This chain uses TRBV7-2 with TRBJ2-3; D may correspond to TRBD1 or TRBD2 (5 bases each). The V end was cut by 7 bases, the J end by 4 bases, with 9 bases between. The CDR3 runs to 12 residues. Germline V gene data show CDR1 as SGHTA and CDR2 as FQGNSA. The CDR3: CASMGPSDTQYF. CDR3 in DNA: TGTGCCAGCATGGGACCTTCAGATACGCAGTATTTT.

The V call is TRBV4-3, the J call TRBJ2-5; a weak D match, TRBD2 (6 bases). Germline-derived CDR1 and CDR2 are LGHNA and YSLEER. This CDR3 is 14 amino acids long. Deletions cut 0 bases from V and 5 bases from J, with 10 bases between. In nucleotides, the CDR3 is TGCGCCAGCAGCCAAGACCCGGGACTGGAGACCCAGTACTTC. It specifies CASSQDPGLETQYF.

The chain couples TRBV11-2 to TRBJ2-7, with D perhaps matching TRBD2 (5 bases). Trimming removed 4 bases from V and 4 bases from J, with 8 bases in between. The CDR3 has 12 amino acids. Germline assignment: CDR1 SGHAT and CDR2 FQNNGV. CDR3 protein: CASSSSGYEQYF. CDR3 coding DNA: TGTGCCAGCAGCTCAAGCGGTTACGAGCAGTACTTC. Combining the CDR3 with reference TRBV11-2 and TRBJ2-7 gives the whole variable domain EAGVAQSPRYKIIEKRQSVAFWCNPISGHATLYWYQQILGQGPKLLIQFQNNGVVDDSQLPKDRFSAERLKGVDSTLKIQPAKLEDSAVYLCASSSSGYEQYFGPGTRLTVT.

This clonotype was picked up a small number of times. The rearrangement uses TRBV15 and TRBJ1-1; 9 bases map to TRBD1. J lost 0 bases, V lost 5 bases, and 16 bases had no gene match. The CDR3 has 19 amino acids. The germline V gene encodes CDR1 LNHNV and CDR2 YYDKDF (reference sequence). CDR3 in DNA: TGTGCCACCAGCTCGGGACAGGGACTCCTCGCGGGCCTGAACACTGAAGCTTTCTTT. It yields the protein CATSSGQGLLAGLNTEAFF.

The table lists this clonotype with many counts. J is TRBJ2-5 and V is TRBV12-3 or TRBV12-4; a weak D match, TRBD1 (5 bases). The CDR3 consists of 12 residues. V shed 5 bases and J shed 5 bases, with 9 bases lying between them. The CDR3 sequence: CASSPQGETQYF. The CDR3 nucleotides are TGTGCCAGCAGTCCCCAGGGTGAGACCCAGTACTTC.

V and J are TRBV9 and TRBJ2-5; D uncertain. This CDR3 is built from 13 residues. The germline gives CDR1 SGDLS, CDR2 YYNGEE. Trimming stripped 4 bases from V and 5 bases from J, with 12 bases between. CDR3 nucleotide sequence: TGTGCCAGCAGCCCCTCTTATTCGGAGACCCAGTACTTC. It translates to CASSPSYSETQYF.

This clonotype has a single count. This chain links TRBV6-1 with TRBJ1-2; TRBD1 might be the D (5 bases). Trimming took 7 bases from V and 3 from J, leaving 18 bases between them. The germline gives CDR1 MNHNS, CDR2 SASEGT. The CDR3 totals 15 residues. CDR3 sequence reads: CASKNPWGTDYGYTF. CDR3 sequence (DNA): TGTGCCAGCAAGAATCCTTGGGGGACGGACTATGGCTACACCTTC.

This clonotype was counted a few times. This chain links TRBV15 with TRBJ2-1; D remains ambiguous. Germline V gene lookup returns CDR1 LNHNV and CDR2 YYDKDF (reference sequence). The V gene lost 0 bases and the J gene lost 8 bases, with 11 bases spanning the gap. The CDR3 has 14 residues. Here the CDR3 reads CATSREDTLDEQFF. The CDR3 DNA follows: TGTGCCACCAGCAGAGAAGATACACTCGATGAGCAGTTCTTC.